This T cell receptor beta chain was profiled in a study of a mutant IDH1 vaccine in newly diagnosed glioma. Turning to the study itself: V12 took place at week 35, and V13 at week 47.

Data came from immunoSEQ multiplex PCR; TCRdb stores just in-frame clones and leaves some out. Among 60,000 to 65,000 clones listed, roughly 81% were seen once. A note on this clone: The antigen is not known.

Time point described: week 35, safety follow-up. Doses consisted of 300 ug of mutant IDH1 20-mer peptide each, paired with topical imiquimod. The V and J ends lost 0 bases and 2 bases, in that order; junction bases with no gene match: 5. There are 15 residues in the CDR3. The V gene's germline CDR1 is SGHNT and CDR2 YYREEE (reference sequence). The sample was PBMCs, taken from a glioma patient whose treatment included an IDH1 peptide vaccine. This clonotype originated in a man aged 35 to 55 with glioma. This chain joins TRBV5-4 and TRBJ2-7, with 7 bases lining up with TRBD1. CDR3 nucleotide sequence: TGTGCCAGCAGCTTGGATAGGGGGCCCGCCTACGAGCAGTACTTC. It codes for CASSLDRGPAYEQYF.